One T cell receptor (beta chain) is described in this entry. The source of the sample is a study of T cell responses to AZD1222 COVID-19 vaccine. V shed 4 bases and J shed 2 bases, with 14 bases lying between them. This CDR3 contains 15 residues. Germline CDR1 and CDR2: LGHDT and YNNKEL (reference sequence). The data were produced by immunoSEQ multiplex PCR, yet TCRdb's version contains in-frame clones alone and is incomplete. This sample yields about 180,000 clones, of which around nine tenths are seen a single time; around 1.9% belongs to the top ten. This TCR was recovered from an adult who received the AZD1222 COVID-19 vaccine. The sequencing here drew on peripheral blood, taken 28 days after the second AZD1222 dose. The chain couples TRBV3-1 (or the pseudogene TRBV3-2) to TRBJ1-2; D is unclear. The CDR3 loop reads CASSPWGGPNYGYTF. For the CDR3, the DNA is TGTGCCAGCAGCCCCTGGGGAGGGCCGAACTATGGCTACACCTTC.